The clone carrying this T cell receptor (beta chain) was seen a handful of times. These data originate in a study of blood T cell repertoires in COVID-19. Study in general: Sites across the United States, Italy and Spain contributed samples from acute and convalescent COVID-19. Sources were T cells, B-cell-depleted T cells, or PBMCs; the material itself was cDNA or gDNA.

Trimming removed 5 bases from V and 1 base from J, with 11 bases in between. This CDR3 has 14 residues. Germline assignment: CDR1 MDHEN and CDR2 SYDVKM. TCRdb keeps only in-frame clones here, not all; method: immunoSEQ multiplex PCR. The sample carries roughly 340,000 clones, almost 90% recorded once. Input material: peripheral blood. This TCR came from a woman between 65 and 79 years old with COVID-19, enrolled during active disease. This rearrangement joins TRBV28 to TRBJ1-1; TRBD1 is a possible D gene (6 bases). The CDR3 here is CASSPNRENTEAFF. CDR3 DNA: TGTGCCAGCAGTCCTAACAGGGAGAACACTGAAGCTTTCTTT.